These 8 T cell receptor beta chains share one sample of origin, sequenced in a study of PD-L1 blockade in urothelial cancer. Some clones are missing from TCRdb's copy, which holds only in-frame ones; the method was immunoSEQ multiplex PCR. The table lists tens of thousands of clones, about 90% of them singletons, with approximately 10% in the top ten. Time point meaning: peripheral blood 6 weeks after treatment start. The input for sequencing was PBMCs, taken around atezolizumab (anti-PD-L1) treatment. All receptors derive from a woman in her sixties with urothelial cancer.

V gene TRBV28 combines with J gene TRBJ2-3; TRBD2 matches at 9 bases. With 2 bases clipped from V and 6 bases from J, the junction kept 6 bases outside the gene matches. This CDR3 is 15 amino acids long. Germline CDR1 is MDHEN and CDR2 is SYDVKM. As DNA, the CDR3 is TGTGCCAGCAGTTTAGCGGGAGGGCCTTTGGATACGCAGTATTTT. This encodes CASSLAGGPLDTQYF.

The chain couples TRBV11-2 to TRBJ2-5, with a weak D call TRBD1 (6 bases). This CDR3 region has 16 residues. Trimming took off 6 bases at V and 1 base at J, with 18 bases between the two ends. Germline V CDR1 and CDR2: SGHAT, FQNNGV. This CDR3 is CASRSIRGSRQETQYF. DNA for the CDR3: TGTGCCAGCAGGTCAATCAGGGGAAGTCGCCAAGAGACCCAGTACTTC.

The J gene is TRBJ2-5, the V gene TRBV27; TRBD2 matches 13 bases. After removal of 6 bases from V and 4 bases from J, the junction contained 11 bases not matched to a gene. This CDR3 has 17 amino acids. CDR1 and CDR2 (germline): MNHEY, SMNVEV (reference sequence). CDR3 sequence reads: CASSPVLAGGRGETQYF. As DNA, the CDR3 is TGTGCCAGCAGCCCCGTACTAGCGGGAGGGCGAGGAGAGACCCAGTACTTC.

V is TRBV27 and J is TRBJ2-1, with 11 nucleotides matching TRBD2. Trimming cost V 2 bases and J 4 bases; bases outside gene matches: 10. The CDR3 is made up of 18 amino acids. Germline V gene lookup returns CDR1 MNHEY and CDR2 SMNVEV (reference sequence). The CDR3 is CASSLAPQLAGVYNEQFF. CDR3 nucleotide sequence: TGTGCCAGCAGTTTAGCCCCCCAACTAGCGGGAGTTTACAATGAGCAGTTCTTC.

V gene TRBV19 combines with J gene TRBJ2-7, with TRBD2 identical over 14 bases. The germline gives CDR1 LNHDA, CDR2 SQIVND (reference sequence). The CDR3 runs to 17 residues. V gave up 4 bases and J gave up 3 bases; unmatched junction bases: 8. In nucleotides, the CDR3 is TGTGCCAGTAGTACGGTCTTAGGGACTAGCGGGAGCTACGAGCAGTACTTC. Its protein product is CASSTVLGTSGSYEQYF.

The rearrangement links TRBV2 to TRBJ1-5; TRBD1 aligns across 8 bases. J lost 9 bases, V lost 8 bases, and 6 bases had no gene match. The CDR3 length is 12 residues. Germline V gene sequence: CDR1 SNHLY, CDR2 FYNNEI. The CDR3 loop reads CASGQGATPQHF. The CDR3 DNA reads TGTGCCAGCGGGCAGGGGGCTACGCCCCAGCATTTT. Looking up the rest from reference TRBV2 and TRBJ1-5 gives the full variable domain: EPEVTQTPSHQVTQMGQEVILRCVPISNHLYFYWYRQILGQKVEFLVSFYNNEISEKSEIFDDQFSVERPDGSNFTLKIRSTKLEDSAMYFCASGQGATPQHFGDGTRLSIL.

The chain recombines TRBV6-5 with TRBJ2-7, with TRBD1 identical over 11 bases. The CDR3 consists of 12 residues. J gave up 3 bases and V 11 bases, and 3 bases lay outside the gene matches. The V gene's germline CDR1 is MNHEY and CDR2 SVGAGI. Here the CDR3 reads CAAGQGVYEQYF. For the CDR3, the DNA is TGTGCCGCGGGACAGGGGGTCTACGAGCAGTACTTC.

The chain uses TRBV19 and TRBJ1-1; D is uncertain. The germline V gene has CDR1 LNHDA and CDR2 SQIVND (reference sequence). There are 13 residues in the CDR3. The germline V and J ends were trimmed by 8 bases and 5 bases, with 15 bases remaining between them. The CDR3 reads CASGSSLGTEAFF. In DNA form, the CDR3 reads TGTGCCAGTGGGAGCTCACTGGGAACTGAAGCTTTCTTT.